One and the same sample provided the 7 T cell receptor beta chains below, sequenced in a study of T cells in Graves' hyperthyroidism and ophthalmopathy. Authors of the study amplified TCR beta CDR3 regions from RNA transcripts. HTBI primers were employed in a first-round RT-PCR of the TCR CDR3. One entry per CDR3 protein, called by TCRdb with MiXCR from the multiplex PCR reads. The table lists about 380,000 distinct CDR3 sequences, roughly 15% of them singletons, with about 20% in the top ten. Sample: blood. These receptors all come from a woman younger than 45 with Graves' ophthalmopathy.

This clonotype came up many times. The chain carries TRBV7-2 and TRBJ2-1; maybe TRBD1 (6 bases). The germline V gene encodes CDR1 SGHTA and CDR2 FQGNSA. With 5 bases removed from V and 3 bases from J, the gap between germline ends came to 14 bases. This CDR3 spans 15 amino acids. CDR3 in amino acids: CASSEPGTNYNEQFF. The DNA of the CDR3 is TGTGCCAGCAGCGAGCCCGGGACAAACTACAATGAGCAGTTCTTC.

This clonotype was seen ten or more times. This chain uses TRBV11-2 with TRBJ2-2; the match to TRBD2 covers 9 bases. V lost 3 bases to trimming and J lost 0 bases; unmatched junction nucleotides: 2. Germline CDR1 is SGHAT and CDR2 is FQNNGV. The CDR3 has 16 residues. CDR3 DNA: TGTGCCAGCAGCTTTTTAGCGGGGGCGAACACCGGGGAGCTGTTTTTT. Amino acids: CASSFLAGANTGELFF.

The sample holds many counts of this clonotype. V usage is TRBV11-1 and J usage is TRBJ1-1; possible D gene TRBD1, 5 bases. V dropped 5 bases and J dropped 6 bases, with 13 bases sitting between them. Per germline, CDR1 SGHAT and CDR2 FQDESV (reference sequence). The CDR3 is 13 residues long. The chain's CDR3 is CASSPYGTPEAFF. CDR3 sequence (DNA): TGTGCCAGCAGCCCTTACGGGACCCCTGAAGCTTTCTTT.

V gene TRBV11-2 combines with J gene TRBJ2-7; a possible D gene is TRBD1 (6 bases). Germline V gene sequence: CDR1 SGHAT, CDR2 FQNNGV. V was trimmed by 2 bases and J by 6 bases, leaving 20 bases between them. This CDR3 has 16 residues. CDR3 in DNA: TGTGCCAGCAGCTTAAAATCAGGCAGGGGATCTATCGAGCAGTACTTC. It is translated as CASSLKSGRGSIEQYF.

This clonotype was observed at least ten times. The V gene is TRBV2, the J gene TRBJ1-4; no definite D call. V gave up 5 bases and J gave up 1 base, with 8 bases separating them. The V gene's germline CDR1 is SNHLY and CDR2 FYNNEI. The CDR3 consists of 14 residues. The CDR3 protein is CASSLWLTNEKLFF. CDR3 nucleotides: TGTGCCAGCAGTTTGTGGTTAACTAATGAAAAACTGTTTTTT.

Details on this clonotype: A read error may account for a junction end that differs from germline. The chain combines TRBV12-3 or TRBV12-4 with TRBJ1-4; no definite D call. The CDR3 extends over 14 amino acids. The CDR3 bases are TGTGCCAGCAGAGGACCGGTTTTTAATGAAAAACTGTCTTTT. This encodes CASRGPVFNEKLSF.

At least ten counts were recorded for this clonotype. The rearrangement uses TRBV20-1 and TRBJ2-7; D remains ambiguous. Germline CDR1 is DFQATT and CDR2 is SNEGSKA (reference sequence). CDR3 size: 13 residues. Trimming left V 3 bases short and J 0 bases short, with 9 bases between. The CDR3 region has the DNA TGCAGTGCTAGCCCCCTGAACTCCTACGAGCAGTACTTC. Translated, it gives CSASPLNSYEQYF.